The sequence of this T cell receptor (beta chain) was determined in a study of cytomegalovirus exposure and HLA in healthy donors. Points from the study as a whole: Highest at DRB1 and lowest at HLA-C, TCR association rates differed among HLA loci in a later analysis. HLA allele associations emerged for fewer than 20,000 TCR beta sequences in a later analysis, at 0.05 false discovery rate.

Trimming took 2 bases from V and 0 from J, leaving 11 bases between them. Germline values: CDR1 GTSNPN, CDR2 SVGIG (reference sequence). This CDR3 is 15 amino acids long. A note on this clone: Its target is not known.

PCR employed 60 Vbeta and 13 Jbeta primers. The repertoire was sequenced with immunoSEQ multiplex PCR; TCRdb's copy has only in-frame clones and lacks some. The sample lists roughly 100,000 clones, around 61% occurring once. The sequencing sample was made of PBMCs. The genes are TRBV30 and TRBJ1-5, with D possibly matching TRBD1 (5 bases). The sequence was collected from a woman aged 45-59 years in good health and CMV-seronegative. Here the CDR3 reads CAWSWGVYSNQPQHF. The CDR3 DNA is TGTGCCTGGAGTTGGGGCGTGTATAGCAATCAGCCCCAGCATTTT.